The source of this T cell receptor (beta chain) is a study of shared clonotypes between healthy human individuals. Germline V gives CDR1 SQVTM, CDR2 ANQGSEA. CDR3 length: 14 amino acids. Trimming left V 7 bases short and J 4 bases short, with 19 bases between. Assay: immunoSEQ multiplex PCR; the TCRdb copy retains only in-frame clones and omits some. The data contain approximately 110,000 clones, about 66% of them singletons. The sample consisted of memory CD8+ T cells sorted from blood. Subset indicated: CD45RO+ cells pooled with CCR7-negative TemRA cells. This sequence originates from a woman aged 25 to 39 in good health. This sequence joins TRBV29-1 and TRBJ1-2, with D possibly being TRBD1 (5 bases). The CDR3: CSASRPGRVYGYTF. CDR3 bases: TGCAGCGCCTCCCGGCCGGGGCGCGTCTATGGCTACACCTTC.